The 30 T cell receptor beta chains below were found in one sample sequenced in a study of blood T cell repertoires in COVID-19. Assay: immunoSEQ multiplex PCR; the TCRdb copy retains only in-frame clones and omits some. The sample lists approximately 400,000 clones, more than 70% seen once, with roughly 13% in the top ten. Material for sequencing was peripheral blood. Receptors were obtained from a woman in her 50s with COVID-19, enrolled during active disease.

This clone has only a few counts. The chain couples TRBV30 to TRBJ2-7, with TRBD1 matching over 7 bases. Per the germline V gene, CDR1 is GTSNPN and CDR2 is SVGIG (reference sequence). J was trimmed by 4 bases and V by 3 bases; bases with no gene match: 3. The CDR3 runs 12 residues. The CDR3 nucleotides are TGTGCCTGGAGCGAACAGGGGTACGAGCAGTACTTC. Amino acid sequence: CAWSEQGYEQYF.

The chain recombines TRBV10-1 with TRBJ2-2; D possibly corresponds to TRBD1 (5 bases). This CDR3 is 16 amino acids long. The germline V and J ends were trimmed by 2 bases and 1 base, with 11 bases remaining between them. CDR1 and CDR2 (germline): WNHNN, SYGVQD (reference sequence). CDR3 region: CASSEIGAGNTGELFF. CDR3 coding DNA: TGCGCCAGCAGTGAGATTGGGGCAGGGAACACCGGGGAGCTGTTTTTT.

The gene calls are TRBV11-2 and TRBJ2-2; possible D gene TRBD2, 5 bases. This CDR3 is built from 13 residues. The germline V gene has CDR1 SGHAT and CDR2 FQNNGV. Trimming pared 0 bases from V and 8 bases from J, leaving 7 bases between. The CDR3 reads CASSLERGGELFF. The CDR3 region has the DNA TGTGCCAGCAGCTTAGAGAGAGGGGGGGAGCTGTTTTTT.

This clone occurred once. This chain joins TRBV5-5 and TRBJ2-7; 15 nucleotides agree with TRBD2. V gave up 4 bases and J gave up 3 bases; unmatched junction bases: 8. Germline-derived CDR1 and CDR2 are SGHKS and YYEKEE (reference sequence). There are 17 residues in the CDR3. This CDR3 reads CASSDGLAGGLIYEQYF. The CDR3 region has the DNA TGTGCCAGCAGCGACGGACTAGCGGGGGGGCTTATCTACGAGCAGTACTTC.

The chain couples TRBV10-3 to TRBJ2-6, with 8 nucleotides matching TRBD1. Trimming cost V 2 bases and J 3 bases; bases outside gene matches: 9. CDR1 ENHRY and CDR2 SYGVKD come from the germline V gene. CDR3 length: 18 amino acids. The CDR3 loop reads CAISEEGGQAVGANVLTF. The CDR3 DNA is TGTGCCATCAGTGAGGAGGGGGGACAGGCTGTTGGGGCCAACGTCCTGACTTTC.

CDR3 in DNA: TGTGCCAGCTCCCCTCGTGGACAGTCTAATGAAAAACTGTTTTTT. Its protein product is CASSPRGQSNEKLFF. The chain recombines TRBV18 with TRBJ1-4, with a weak D call TRBD1 (6 bases). This CDR3 contains 15 residues. CDR1 is KGHSH, CDR2 LQKENI, per germline. Trimming removed 6 bases from V and 3 bases from J, with 14 bases in between. Full variable domain (rest looked up from reference TRBV18 and TRBJ1-4): NAGVMQNPRHLVRRRGQEARLRCSPMKGHSHVYWYRQLPEEGLKFMVYLQKENIIDESGMPKERFSAEFPKEGPSILRIQQVVRGDSAAYFCASSPRGQSNEKLFFGSGTQLSVL.

The chain combines TRBV10-3 with TRBJ2-3, with 11 positions matching TRBD2. The CDR3 totals 14 residues. V was clipped by 6 bases and J by 4 bases; unmatched bases: 3. Germline assignment: CDR1 ENHRY and CDR2 SYGVKD. CDR3 nucleotides: TGTGCCATCAGCACTAGCGGGGGCCCAGATACGCAGTATTTT. It is translated as CAISTSGGPDTQYF.

The chain uses TRBV5-1 and TRBJ2-1, with D possibly being TRBD2 (5 bases). Germline-derived CDR1 and CDR2 are SGHRS and YFSETQ. The CDR3 contains 17 residues. V was clipped by 1 base and J by 2 bases, with 16 bases between them. This CDR3 is CASSLPSPGVPYNEQFF. DNA for the CDR3: TGCGCCAGCAGCTTGCCCAGCCCCGGGGTACCCTACAATGAGCAGTTCTTC.

This clone showed up just once. CDR3 region: CASSQARTGEGHEKLFF. CDR3 DNA sequence: TGCGCCAGCAGCCAAGCGAGGACAGGGGAGGGCCATGAAAAACTGTTTTTT. This chain joins TRBV4-1 and TRBJ1-4, with 9 bases identical to TRBD1. Germline CDR1 is MGHRA and CDR2 is YSYEKL. With 1 base clipped from V and 6 bases from J, the junction kept 9 bases outside the gene matches. The CDR3 contains 17 residues.

The rearrangement uses TRBV28 and TRBJ2-2; D call uncertain. This CDR3 contains 14 residues. Germline CDR1 is MDHEN and CDR2 is SYDVKM. V was pared by 5 bases and J by 1 base, with 8 bases between. CDR3 in amino acids: CASSPEWNTGELFF. The CDR3 DNA is TGTGCCAGCAGTCCGGAGTGGAACACCGGGGAGCTGTTTTTT.

V is TRBV19 and J is TRBJ2-7; 7 bases agree with TRBD2. The CDR3 loop spans 16 amino acids. Germline assignment: CDR1 LNHDA and CDR2 SQIVND (reference sequence). V was pared by 5 bases and J by 0 bases, with 10 bases of the junction left unmatched. The CDR3 region is CASSPTGGSYSYEQYF. For the CDR3, the DNA is TGTGCCAGTAGTCCTACGGGGGGTTCGTACTCCTACGAGCAGTACTTC.

The V and J genes are TRBV7-3 and TRBJ2-1; 9 nucleotides match TRBD2. V was pared by 3 bases and J by 5 bases, with 5 bases of the junction left unmatched. Looked up from germline, CDR1 is SGHTA and CDR2 is FQGTGA. CDR3 length: 15 amino acids. The CDR3: CASSFASGDHNEQFF. CDR3 in DNA: TGTGCCAGCAGCTTTGCTAGCGGGGATCACAATGAGCAGTTCTTC.

This chain connects TRBV30 to TRBJ1-4; D not resolved. This CDR3 has 13 residues. V lost 2 bases and J 8 bases, leaving 12 bases between the germline ends. Per germline, CDR1 GTSNPN and CDR2 SVGIG (reference sequence). CDR3 sequence: CAWSQAPGEKLFF. In DNA, the CDR3 is TGTGCCTGGAGTCAAGCCCCGGGGGAAAAACTGTTTTTT.

This clone was seen just once. The chain combines TRBV27 with TRBJ1-4; 7 bases match TRBD1. Germline V gene sequence: CDR1 MNHEY, CDR2 SMNVEV (reference sequence). This CDR3 is built from 15 residues. J lost 8 bases, V lost 1 base, and 7 bases had no gene match. CDR3 in amino acids: CASSLYRGSGEKLFF. CDR3 DNA: TGTGCCAGCAGTTTATACAGGGGCTCTGGGGAAAAACTGTTTTTT.

The chain's CDR3 is CASSLGGSSYNEQFF. The CDR3 nucleotides are TGTGCCAGCAGCTTAGGAGGGAGCTCCTACAATGAGCAGTTCTTC. The chain links TRBV5-6 to TRBJ2-1, with TRBD2 as a possible D gene (6 bases). V was pared by 2 bases and J by 0 bases, with 9 bases between. CDR1 is SGHDT, CDR2 YYEEEE, per germline. The CDR3 covers 15 residues.

Note on this clone: Other DNA sequences within the sample encode an identical CDR3. V is TRBV12-3 or TRBV12-4 and J is TRBJ1-3; maybe TRBD1 (5 bases). Trimming pared 5 bases from V and 4 bases from J, leaving 9 bases between. The CDR3 length is 13 residues. The CDR3: CASSLTGGNTIYF. In nucleotides, the CDR3 is TGTGCCAGCAGTCTTACAGGAGGAAACACCATATATTTT.

The rearrangement joins TRBV11-3 to TRBJ2-2; 8 nucleotides match TRBD1. Trimming cost V 3 bases and J 7 bases; bases outside gene matches: 7. Germline CDR1 and CDR2: SGHNT and YENEEA. The CDR3 contains 15 residues. CDR3 region: CASSFSGGPHGELFF. The CDR3 region has the DNA TGTGCCAGCAGCTTCTCAGGGGGCCCTCACGGGGAGCTGTTTTTT.

This chain links TRBV19 with TRBJ1-1; weak D call: TRBD1 (6 bases). From germline, CDR1 is LNHDA and CDR2 SQIVND (reference sequence). The CDR3 covers 16 residues. The ends were cut back, 5 bases at V and 0 bases at J, with 16 bases in the middle. CDR3 nucleotides: TGTGCCAGTAGTCCAACCGGACAGACCCTGAACACTGAAGCTTTCTTT. Residues: CASSPTGQTLNTEAFF.

This sequence joins TRBV9 and TRBJ2-3, with TRBD2 matching over 9 bases. The CDR3 is 18 residues long. J was trimmed by 2 bases and V by 0 bases; bases with no gene match: 10. The germline gives CDR1 SGDLS, CDR2 YYNGEE. This CDR3 reads CASSVEAGGSTVTDTQYF. DNA of the CDR3: TGTGCCAGCAGCGTAGAAGCGGGGGGATCTACGGTCACAGATACGCAGTATTTT. The full variable domain, its missing parts supplied by reference TRBV9 and TRBJ2-3, is DSGVTQTPKHLITATGQRVTLRCSPRSGDLSVYWYQQSLDQGLQFLIQYYNGEERAKGNILERFSAQQFPDLHSELNLSSLELGDSALYFCASSVEAGGSTVTDTQYFGPGTRLTVL.

The rearrangement uses TRBV25-1 and TRBJ1-4; tentatively, D is TRBD1 (6 bases). Trimming took 3 bases from V and 8 from J, leaving 13 bases between them. This CDR3 is 14 amino acids long. Germline V gene data show CDR1 as MGHDK and CDR2 as SYGVNS. The CDR3 bases are TGTGCCAGCAGTGATGGGGGCGGTAGGGAAAAACTGTTTTTT. Its protein product is CASSDGGGREKLFF. Full variable domain (rest looked up from reference TRBV25-1 and TRBJ1-4): EADIYQTPRYLVIGTGKKITLECSQTMGHDKMYWYQQDPGMELHLIHYSYGVNSTEKGDLSSESTVSRIRTEHFPLTLESARPSHTSQYLCASSDGGGREKLFFGSGTQLSVL.

This clone turned up a few times. The rearrangement joins TRBV28 to TRBJ1-2, with D maybe TRBD1 (6 bases). The germline gives CDR1 MDHEN, CDR2 SYDVKM. Between the trimmed V and J ends, which lost 4 bases and 7 bases, there was a span of 19 bases. This CDR3 comprises 15 residues. CDR3 amino acids: CASSSQGGFEGGYTF. Written as DNA, the CDR3 is TGTGCCAGCAGTTCTCAAGGGGGATTCGAGGGTGGCTACACCTTC.

V gene TRBV7-9 combines with J gene TRBJ1-5, with 10 bases identical to TRBD1. Germline V gene lookup returns CDR1 SEHNR and CDR2 FQNEAQ (reference sequence). The CDR3 runs to 16 residues. With V trimmed by 0 bases and J by 4 bases, 3 bases remained unmatched. The CDR3 coding sequence is TGTGCCAGCAGCTTAGCAGGGACAGGGGAAAATCAGCCCCAGCATTTT. This encodes CASSLAGTGENQPQHF.

This chain uses TRBV5-4 with TRBJ2-7; 7 bases match TRBD1. The CDR3 is 14 amino acids. The V and J ends lost 3 bases and 3 bases, in that order; junction bases with no gene match: 6. CDR1 is SGHNT and CDR2 is YYREEE in the germline V gene (reference sequence). In DNA form, the CDR3 reads TGTGCCAGCAGCTGGACCGGGACAGTCTACGAGCAGTACTTC. This encodes CASSWTGTVYEQYF.

V is TRBV6-5 and J is TRBJ1-5; no clear D gene. V lost 5 bases, J lost 5 bases, and 4 bases lay in between. CDR1 and CDR2 from the germline V gene are MNHEY and SVGAGI. The CDR3 covers 11 residues. The CDR3: CASSLDQPQHF. The CDR3 DNA reads as TGTGCCAGCAGTCTAGATCAGCCCCAGCATTTT.

This clone was seen only a few times. The CDR3 loop reads CASSESNTAEAFF. The DNA of the CDR3 is TGCGCCAGCAGTGAGTCGAACACAGCTGAAGCTTTCTTT. The J gene is TRBJ1-1, the V gene TRBV10-1; D not certain. Germline-derived CDR1 and CDR2 are WNHNN and SYGVQD (reference sequence). Trimming took off 0 bases at V and 6 bases at J, with 8 bases between the two ends. The CDR3 totals 13 residues.

The gene calls are TRBV19 and TRBJ1-5, with 8 bases aligning to TRBD1. The germline CDR1 and CDR2 sequences are LNHDA and SQIVND (reference sequence). This CDR3 has 15 amino acids. The V gene end was trimmed by 4 bases and the J gene end by 7 bases; junction bases not matched to a gene: 9. This CDR3 is CASSNYRQGLQPQHF. The CDR3 DNA follows: TGTGCCAGTAGTAATTACCGACAGGGGCTCCAGCCCCAGCATTTT.

V is TRBV7-3 and J is TRBJ2-1; D might be TRBD1 (7 bases). This CDR3 region has 16 residues. Germline V CDR1 and CDR2: SGHTA, FQGTGA. The V end lost 0 bases, the J end lost 8 bases, and 17 bases lay between the germline ends. This CDR3 reads CASSLTAQGGMDEQFF. In DNA, the CDR3 is TGTGCCAGCAGCTTAACGGCGCAGGGGGGTATGGATGAGCAGTTCTTC. The whole variable domain, remainder taken from reference TRBV7-3 and TRBJ2-1, is GAGVSQTPSNKVTEKGKYVELRCDPISGHTALYWYRQSLGQGPEFLIYFQGTGAADDSGLPNDRFFAVRPEGSVSTLKIQRTERGDSAVYLCASSLTAQGGMDEQFFGPGTRLTVL.

J is TRBJ2-5 and V is TRBV5-1; 7 positions agree with TRBD1. Germline CDR1 is SGHRS and CDR2 is YFSETQ. The CDR3 is 15 amino acids. The J segment lost 4 bases and the V segment lost 0 bases, leaving 6 bases of the junction unmatched. The CDR3 reads CASSLEGNRGETQYF. CDR3 nucleotide sequence: TGCGCCAGCAGCTTGGAAGGGAACAGGGGAGAGACCCAGTACTTC. The full variable domain, in which reference TRBV5-1 and TRBJ2-5 provide the parts outside the CDR3, is KAGVTQTPRYLIKTRGQQVTLSCSPISGHRSVSWYQQTPGQGLQFLFEYFSETQRNKGNFPGRFSGRQFSNSRSEMNVSTLELGDSALYLCASSLEGNRGETQYFGPGTRLLVL.

This chain connects TRBV5-8 to TRBJ2-1, with 8 bases identical to TRBD2. Unmatched junction bases numbered 3, after V lost 4 bases and J lost 3 bases. The CDR3 has 14 residues. CDR1 and CDR2 from the germline V gene are SGHTS and YDEGEE. CDR3 sequence (DNA): TGTGCCAGCAGCGACGGGGGGGTCTACAATGAGCAGTTCTTC. Translation: CASSDGGVYNEQFF.

The rearrangement joins TRBV18 to TRBJ1-1; unclear D gene. V was shortened by 2 bases and J by 8 bases, with 12 bases between the two germline ends. Germline V gene sequence: CDR1 KGHSH, CDR2 LQKENI. The CDR3 is made up of 13 amino acids. As DNA, the CDR3 is TGTGCCAGCTCACCAATCGAGGCATCAGAAGCTTTCTTT. The encoded protein is CASSPIEASEAFF.